The 3 T cell receptor beta chains given below trace back to one sample, sequenced in a study of T cell responses to AZD1222 COVID-19 vaccine. Profiling relied on immunoSEQ multiplex PCR, and the TCRdb table lists in-frame clones only, not all of them. The profile shows roughly 65,000 clones, 80% of them singletons. The sample here was peripheral blood, taken on day 0 of AZD1222 vaccination. Receptor source: an adult in good health.

The rearrangement links TRBV15 to TRBJ2-7; D not certain. Trimming took 3 bases from V and 1 from J, leaving 13 bases between them. The CDR3 is made up of 15 amino acids. Germline V lookup: CDR1 LNHNV, CDR2 YYDKDF (reference sequence). As DNA, the CDR3 is TGTGCCACCAGCAGGATCGGCAGCGAGTCCTACGAGCAGTACTTC. It yields the protein CATSRIGSESYEQYF.

The V gene is TRBV30, the J gene TRBJ1-5, with D maybe TRBD1 (6 bases). The V end lost 0 bases, the J end lost 2 bases, and 11 bases lay between the germline ends. Per the germline V gene, CDR1 is GTSNPN and CDR2 is SVGIG (reference sequence). The CDR3 contains 15 residues. The CDR3: CAWSVGGGGNQPQHF. The CDR3 DNA is TGTGCCTGGAGTGTTGGGGGGGGCGGCAATCAGCCCCAGCATTTT.

V is TRBV19 and J is TRBJ1-3; maybe TRBD1 (6 bases). Germline V lookup: CDR1 LNHDA, CDR2 SQIVND (reference sequence). The CDR3 has 14 residues. Trimming cost V 7 bases and J 4 bases, with 14 bases left between them. The CDR3 is CASNNRAEGNTIYF. CDR3 bases: TGTGCCAGTAATAACAGGGCCGAGGGAAACACCATATATTTT.